Reported below is one TCR beta chain. This sample was taken from a study of blood T cell repertoires in COVID-19. The germline gives CDR1 GTSNPN, CDR2 SVGIG (reference sequence). V was shortened by 3 bases and J by 0 bases, with 12 bases between the two germline ends. The CDR3 sequence is 16 residues long. Sequencing was performed with immunoSEQ multiplex PCR; in TCRdb, only in-frame clones are kept and a portion is missing. Among more than 95,000 clones listed, roughly four fifths were seen once. The chain has TRBV30 and TRBJ1-6; possibly TRBD1 for D (6 bases). Sequencing used peripheral blood. This TCR was recovered from a woman over 75 with acute or convalescent COVID-19. The CDR3 loop reads CAWRGTPSSYNSPLHF. The CDR3 DNA sequence: TGTGCCTGGAGGGGGACACCGAGCTCCTATAATTCACCCCTCCACTTT.